Sequencing of this T cell receptor (beta chain) was carried out in a study of OX40 agonist ivuxolimab in advanced cancers. The CDR3 covers 12 residues. The V end lost 0 bases, the J end lost 5 bases, and 2 bases lay between the germline ends. CDR1 and CDR2 (germline): MNHNS, SASEGT. Produced via immunoSEQ multiplex PCR; TCRdb's table is partial and in-frame only. The table lists more than 45,000 clones, approximately 91% of them singletons. The gene calls are TRBV6-1 and TRBJ2-1; D not certain. The sequences come from CD4+ or CD8+ T cells sorted from blood, collected in a trial of the OX40 agonist ivuxolimab. The receptor's source is an adult with an advanced solid tumor such as melanoma, head and neck, liver or kidney cancer. The CDR3 loop is CASSEADNEQFF. The CDR3 coding sequence is TGTGCCAGCAGTGAAGCGGACAATGAGCAGTTCTTC.